This TCR beta chain came from a study of Ad26.COV2.S vaccination and SARS-CoV-2 variants. Study in general: Ad26.COV2.S, an intramuscular injection, was given once or twice 56 days apart.

The repertoire was sequenced with immunoSEQ multiplex PCR; TCRdb's copy has only in-frame clones and lacks some. The table lists approximately 410,000 clones, 88% of them singletons, with 3.6% in the top ten. The CDR3 extends over 14 amino acids. V lost 5 bases and J lost 3, with 10 bases in between. Germline CDR1 and CDR2: SGHTA and FQGTGA. Study conclusions and caveats: Researchers reported similar non-spike TCR breadth in vaccine and placebo recipients.

Details on this clone: Its antigen remains unknown.

Treatment: approximately 18 received Ad26.COV2.S at low or high dose, single or two shots; 5 received placebo; per-sample allocation not given. The samples date from day 63 after the first vaccine or placebo injection. Sequences were derived from peripheral blood, sampled in a trial of Ad26.COV2.S vaccine versus placebo. This chain links TRBV7-3 with TRBJ1-4; no clear D. The origin of this receptor is a person between 18 and 59 years old who received the Ad26.COV2.S COVID-19 vaccine or a placebo. The CDR3 here is CASSLGEANEKLFF. The CDR3 nucleotides read TGTGCCAGCAGCCTCGGAGAAGCTAATGAAAAACTGTTTTTT.